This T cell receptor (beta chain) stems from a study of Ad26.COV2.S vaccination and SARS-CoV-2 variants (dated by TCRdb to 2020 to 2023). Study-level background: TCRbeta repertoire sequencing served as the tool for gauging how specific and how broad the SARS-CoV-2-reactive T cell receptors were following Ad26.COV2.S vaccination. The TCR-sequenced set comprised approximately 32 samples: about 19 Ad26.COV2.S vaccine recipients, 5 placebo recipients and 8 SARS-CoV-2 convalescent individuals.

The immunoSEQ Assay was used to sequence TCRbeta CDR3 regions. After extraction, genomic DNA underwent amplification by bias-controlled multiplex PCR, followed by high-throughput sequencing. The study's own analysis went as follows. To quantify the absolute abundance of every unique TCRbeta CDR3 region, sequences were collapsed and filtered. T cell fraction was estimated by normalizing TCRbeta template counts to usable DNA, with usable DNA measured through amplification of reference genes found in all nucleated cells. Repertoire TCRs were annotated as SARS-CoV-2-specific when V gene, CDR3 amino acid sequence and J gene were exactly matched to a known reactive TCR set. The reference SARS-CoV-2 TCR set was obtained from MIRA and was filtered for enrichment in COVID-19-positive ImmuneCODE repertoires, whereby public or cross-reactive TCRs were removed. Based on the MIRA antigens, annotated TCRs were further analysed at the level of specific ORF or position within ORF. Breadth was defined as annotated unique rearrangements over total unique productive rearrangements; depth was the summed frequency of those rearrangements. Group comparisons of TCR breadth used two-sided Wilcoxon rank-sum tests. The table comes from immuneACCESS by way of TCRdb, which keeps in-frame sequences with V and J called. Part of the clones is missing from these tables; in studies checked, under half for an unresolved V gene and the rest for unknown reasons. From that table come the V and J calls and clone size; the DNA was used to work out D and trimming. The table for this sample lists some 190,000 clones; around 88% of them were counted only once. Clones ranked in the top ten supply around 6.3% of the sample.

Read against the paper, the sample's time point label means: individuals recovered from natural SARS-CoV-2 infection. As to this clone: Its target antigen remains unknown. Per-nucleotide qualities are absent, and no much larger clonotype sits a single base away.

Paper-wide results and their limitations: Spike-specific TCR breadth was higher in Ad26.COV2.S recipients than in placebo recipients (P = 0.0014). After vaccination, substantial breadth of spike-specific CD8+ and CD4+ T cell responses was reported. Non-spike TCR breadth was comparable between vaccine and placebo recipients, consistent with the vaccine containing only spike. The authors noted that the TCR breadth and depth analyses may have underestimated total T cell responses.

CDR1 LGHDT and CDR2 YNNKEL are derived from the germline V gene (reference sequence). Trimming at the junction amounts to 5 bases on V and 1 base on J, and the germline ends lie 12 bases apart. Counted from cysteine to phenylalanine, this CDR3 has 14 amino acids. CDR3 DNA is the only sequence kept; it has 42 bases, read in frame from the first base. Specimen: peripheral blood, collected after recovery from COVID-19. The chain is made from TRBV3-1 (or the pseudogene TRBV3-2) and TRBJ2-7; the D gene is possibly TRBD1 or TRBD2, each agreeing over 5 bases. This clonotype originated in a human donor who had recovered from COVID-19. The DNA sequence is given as TGTGCCAGCAGCGCCCGGGACGGTTCCTACGAGCAGTACTTC. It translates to CASSARDGSYEQYF.